The entry below describes one T cell receptor (beta chain). Its antigen is as yet unknown. These data come from a study of T-cell reconstitution after alpha-beta-depleted transplantation in children. The authors prepared the TCRbeta library with unique molecular identifiers. TCRdb used MiXCR to reprocess the PCR reads, holding one entry per CDR3 protein. The sample lists 450,000 to 600,000 distinct CDR3 sequences, 10% to 15% occurring once. General observations from the study: After one year, T-cell counts and TCRbeta diversity mostly came from new T cells. Several hundred expanded graft clones reportedly gave rise to the alpha-beta T cells present about two months after transplant. The study traced high day-60 TCRbeta diversity in some patients to surviving recipient T cells and thymic progenitors.

The CDR3 has 16 amino acids. Losses at the gene ends were 2 bases for V and 1 base for J; bases not matched to a gene: 3. The germline CDR1 and CDR2 sequences are MNHEY and SVGAGI. This chain joins TRBV6-5 and TRBJ1-1, with TRBD1 matching 11 bases. Source: PBMCs, mostly from graft donor cells, taken 360 days after TCRalphabeta/CD19-depleted stem cell transplant. The clonotype comes from a male patient aged 10 to 17 who had a stem cell transplant for acute myeloid leukemia, so the T cells may come from the graft donor. The chain's CDR3 is CASSYGDRGWNTEAFF. The CDR3, as DNA: TGTGCCAGCAGTTACGGGGACAGGGGGTGGAACACTGAAGCTTTCTTT.